A single sample is the source of the 18 T cell receptor beta chains below, sequenced in a study of shared clonotypes between healthy human individuals. CD45RO negativity and positive selection for CCR7 defined naive CD8 cells, a population that excluded terminally differentiated effector memory CD45RA+ cells. Clones were sequenced by immunoSEQ multiplex PCR, and TCRdb holds only the in-frame ones, with some missing. The sample records approximately 2,000,000 clones, about 93% being singletons. What was sequenced was naive CD8+ T cells from PBMCs. The receptors stem from a man aged 18 to 35 in good health. Some clones in this sample may be carry-over from other donors' samples.

CDR3 sequence (DNA): TGTGCCAGCTCCCGCACGGATCTAGCGAGATACAATGAGCAGTTCTTC. It is translated as CASSRTDLARYNEQFF. The rearrangement joins TRBV18 to TRBJ2-1; a weak D match, TRBD2 (6 bases). Germline values: CDR1 KGHSH, CDR2 LQKENI. The V gene lost 6 bases and the J gene lost 4 bases, with 19 bases spanning the gap. CDR3 length equals 16 residues.

J is TRBJ2-1 and V is TRBV27; 10 bases fit TRBD2. Unmatched junction bases numbered 10, after V lost 4 bases and J lost 7 bases. CDR3 size: 16 residues. Germline V lookup: CDR1 MNHEY, CDR2 SMNVEV (reference sequence). This chain's CDR3 is CASSWSSGSTENEQFF. In DNA form, the CDR3 reads TGTGCCAGCAGTTGGTCTAGCGGGAGCACGGAAAATGAGCAGTTCTTC.

This clone came up once. J is TRBJ2-3 and V is TRBV7-3, with 7 positions matching TRBD2. The CDR3 covers 17 residues. V shed 5 bases, J shed 2 bases, and the junction held 13 bases outside the gene matches. Germline values: CDR1 SGHTA, CDR2 FQGTGA. CDR3 DNA: TGTGCCAGCAGCCTGAATGAGCCGGGACTACCCACAGATACGCAGTATTTT. This codes for CASSLNEPGLPTDTQYF.

V gene TRBV19 combines with J gene TRBJ2-7, with D possibly TRBD2 on 7 matching bases. The germline V and J ends were trimmed by 8 bases and 7 bases, with 21 bases remaining between them. Germline values: CDR1 LNHDA, CDR2 SQIVND (reference sequence). CDR3 length: 14 amino acids. The CDR3 here is CASQKTPEGGEQYF. CDR3 nucleotides: TGTGCCAGTCAAAAGACACCCGAGGGGGGGGAGCAGTACTTC.

Comment on this clone: Other DNA sequences in the same sample also yield this CDR3. The chain employs TRBV9 and TRBJ2-3, with TRBD2 matching 7 bases. V shed 0 bases and J 5 bases; nucleotides not matched to a gene: 6. CDR3 length: 15 amino acids. The V gene's germline CDR1 is SGDLS and CDR2 YYNGEE. CDR3 protein: CASSVDGGRGDTQYF. For the CDR3, the DNA is TGTGCCAGCAGCGTAGATGGCGGGAGAGGAGATACGCAGTATTTT. Full variable domain (outside the CDR3, taken from reference TRBV9 and TRBJ2-3): DSGVTQTPKHLITATGQRVTLRCSPRSGDLSVYWYQQSLDQGLQFLIQYYNGEERAKGNILERFSAQQFPDLHSELNLSSLELGDSALYFCASSVDGGRGDTQYFGPGTRLTVL.

The count of this clone is one. The J gene is TRBJ2-1, the V gene TRBV9, with a tentative D call TRBD2 (6 bases). The CDR3 consists of 15 residues. V lost 4 bases, J lost 2 bases, and 13 bases lay in between. Germline V lookup: CDR1 SGDLS, CDR2 YYNGEE. CDR3 DNA: TGTGCCAGCAGCACTGTAGCGGACCCCTACAATGAGCAGTTCTTC. Residues: CASSTVADPYNEQFF.

The chain joins TRBV6-1 to TRBJ2-7, with no clear D. The ends were cut back, 1 base at V and 3 bases at J, with 16 bases in the middle. The CDR3 has 16 amino acids. Per germline, CDR1 MNHNS and CDR2 SASEGT. The CDR3 sequence: CASSEVEVGRVYEQYF. The CDR3 nucleotides are TGTGCCAGCAGTGAAGTGGAAGTGGGCAGAGTCTACGAGCAGTACTTC.

The chain couples TRBV19 to TRBJ2-7, with 7 bases matching TRBD1. CDR3 length: 14 amino acids. Losses at the gene ends were 2 bases for V and 2 bases for J; bases not matched to a gene: 3. The germline V gene has CDR1 LNHDA and CDR2 SQIVND (reference sequence). The CDR3 region has the DNA TGTGCCAGTAGTATAACGGGACAGACCTACGAGCAGTACTTC. It translates to CASSITGQTYEQYF. Based on the CDR3 plus reference TRBV19 and TRBJ2-7, the full variable domain is DGGITQSPKYLFRKEGQNVTLSCEQNLNHDAMYWYRQDPGQGLRLIYYSQIVNDFQKGDIAEGYSVSREKKESFPLTVTSAQKNPTAFYLCASSITGQTYEQYFGPGTRLTVT.

As regards this clone: Germline is not matched at one junction end, which may reflect a read error. This rearrangement joins TRBV11-1 to TRBJ1-2; D remains unclear. Germline CDR1 is SGHAT and CDR2 is FQDESV (reference sequence). The CDR3 consists of 16 residues. The CDR3 here is CAGSLADQITGSGYTF. As DNA, the CDR3 is TGTGCCGGCAGCTTAGCGGATCAAATTACGGGAAGCGGCTACACCTTC.

This clone has a handful of counts. The chain is built from TRBV29-1 and TRBJ1-1; D might be TRBD1 (5 bases). The germline V gene has CDR1 SQVTM and CDR2 ANQGSEA. Trimming took 7 bases from V and 1 from J, leaving 10 bases between them. This CDR3 has 12 amino acids. CDR3 in DNA: TGCAGCGCGGGGGTACCGAACACTGAAGCTTTCTTT. It codes for CSAGVPNTEAFF.

The chain carries TRBV9 and TRBJ2-3, with D perhaps matching TRBD2 (5 bases). CDR3 size: 16 residues. The germline gives CDR1 SGDLS, CDR2 YYNGEE. Trimming cost V 3 bases and J 6 bases, with 20 bases left between them. CDR3 nucleotide sequence: TGTGCCAGCAGCGAAGTTGGCGGAGGTGGCCCGGATACGCAGTATTTT. It translates to CASSEVGGGGPDTQYF. Complete variable domain (other parts from reference TRBV9 and TRBJ2-3): DSGVTQTPKHLITATGQRVTLRCSPRSGDLSVYWYQQSLDQGLQFLIQYYNGEERAKGNILERFSAQQFPDLHSELNLSSLELGDSALYFCASSEVGGGGPDTQYFGPGTRLTVL.

Comments on this clone: At the DNA level, this CDR3 is encoded by other sequences in the same sample as well. V gene TRBV30 combines with J gene TRBJ1-1; D is possibly TRBD1 (5 bases). The V gene's germline CDR1 is GTSNPN and CDR2 SVGIG (reference sequence). Trimming took 2 bases from V and 4 from J, leaving 8 bases between them. This CDR3 is built from 12 residues. CDR3 amino acids: CAWSLGGTEAFF. DNA for the CDR3: TGTGCCTGGAGTCTGGGGGGCACTGAAGCTTTCTTT.

The chain links TRBV6-6 to TRBJ1-1, with D unresolved. Trimming shortened V by 2 bases and J by 4 bases, and 5 bases separated the two germline ends. Germline CDR1 is MNHNY and CDR2 is SVGAGI (reference sequence). The CDR3 spans 12 residues. CDR3 in DNA: TGTGCCAGCAGTTACGCAGGCACTGAAGCTTTCTTT. It codes for CASSYAGTEAFF.

The chain has TRBV6-5 and TRBJ2-1, with D perhaps TRBD2 (5 bases). The germline V gene has CDR1 MNHEY and CDR2 SVGAGI. The CDR3 length is 14 residues. The V end was cut by 0 bases, the J end by 8 bases, with 11 bases between. This CDR3 reads CASSYSWESDEQFF. CDR3 sequence (DNA): TGTGCCAGCAGTTACTCGTGGGAGTCGGATGAGCAGTTCTTC.

The chain recombines TRBV7-9 with TRBJ2-7; TRBD1 agrees at 7 bases. Germline loops: CDR1 SEHNR, CDR2 FQNEAQ (reference sequence). This CDR3 has 16 residues. Trimming at V came to 5 bases and at J to 0 bases, leaving 10 bases not matched to a gene. This CDR3 reads CASSRAWDSSSYEQYF. The CDR3 DNA reads TGTGCCAGCAGCCGTGCGTGGGACAGTAGCTCCTACGAGCAGTACTTC.

The chain joins TRBV9 to TRBJ2-3, with no clear D. Trimming cost V 0 bases and J 7 bases, with 18 bases left between them. The CDR3 sequence is 16 residues long. From germline, CDR1 is SGDLS and CDR2 YYNGEE. The CDR3 spells CASSVVAGGYDYTQYF. The CDR3 region has the DNA TGTGCCAGCAGCGTAGTAGCTGGCGGATACGACTATACGCAGTATTTT.

This clone was recorded only once. This chain uses TRBV7-3 with TRBJ2-3; TRBD1 aligns across 9 bases. Germline values: CDR1 SGHTA, CDR2 FQGTGA. The length of the CDR3 is 17 residues. V lost 2 bases, J lost 3 bases, and 9 bases stayed unmatched. Written as DNA, the CDR3 is TGTGCCAGCAGCTTACTCGTCGGGGACAGGGTTACAGATACGCAGTATTTT. Translation: CASSLLVGDRVTDTQYF.

This chain uses TRBV15 with TRBJ2-1; TRBD2 agrees at 7 bases. CDR1 is LNHNV and CDR2 is YYDKDF in the germline V gene (reference sequence). Trimming cost V 2 bases and J 7 bases; bases outside gene matches: 8. The CDR3 sequence is 15 residues long. The CDR3 nucleotides are TGTGCCACCAGCAGATCCCGCGGGAGACAAAATGAGCAGTTCTTC. This translates into CATSRSRGRQNEQFF.